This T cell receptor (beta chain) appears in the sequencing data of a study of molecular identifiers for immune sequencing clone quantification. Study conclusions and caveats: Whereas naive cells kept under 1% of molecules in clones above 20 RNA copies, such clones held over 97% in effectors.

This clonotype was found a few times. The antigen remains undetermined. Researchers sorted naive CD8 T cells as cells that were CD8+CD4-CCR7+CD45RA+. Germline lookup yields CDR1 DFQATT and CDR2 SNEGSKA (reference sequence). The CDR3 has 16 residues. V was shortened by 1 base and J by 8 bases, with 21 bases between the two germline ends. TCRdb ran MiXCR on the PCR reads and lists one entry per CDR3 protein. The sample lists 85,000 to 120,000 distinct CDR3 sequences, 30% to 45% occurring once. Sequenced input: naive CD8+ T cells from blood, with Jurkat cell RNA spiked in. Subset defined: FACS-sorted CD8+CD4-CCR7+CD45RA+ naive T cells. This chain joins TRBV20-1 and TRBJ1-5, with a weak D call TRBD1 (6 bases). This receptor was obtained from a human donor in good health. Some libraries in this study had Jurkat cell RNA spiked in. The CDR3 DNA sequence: TGCAGTGCTAGAGTTTCCCAGATCAGGGGACGTGAGCCCCAGCATTTT. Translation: CSARVSQIRGREPQHF.